The rows below give T cell receptor beta chains drawn from one sample of a study of T-cell memory formation after mild COVID-19. A single record per CDR3 protein comes from TCRdb applying MiXCR to the 5' RACE reads. Counted here are about 470,000 distinct CDR3 sequences, around a sixth occurring once; the ten biggest clones make up roughly an eighth. Sequencing was performed on PBMCs or a T cell subset sorted from them (not recorded which). The receptors here all came from an adult woman who had mild COVID-19 (a few samples of this study predate the infection). Cell type and time point are not known. Both conserved end residues are trimmed from each CDR3.

V gene	J gene	CDR3 protein
TRBV5-5	TRBJ1-1	ASSHVPGQGNTEAF
TRBV12-3/TRBV12-4	TRBJ2-1	ASSWGEGRGQF
TRBV14	TRBJ1-2	ASSQDRFGDYGYT
TRBV4-3	TRBJ2-1	ASSQGSRGTYNEQF
TRBV11-2	TRBJ2-7	ASRLLAGEGYEQY
TRBV7-9	TRBJ2-7	ASSLEGQGEY
TRBV6-5	TRBJ2-5	ASSYSHDGRKTQY
TRBV30	TRBJ2-3	AWSVSSPPDTQY
TRBV5-4	TRBJ2-7	ASSLDRRYEQY
TRBV7-2	TRBJ2-5	ASSLGREGRKTQY
TRBV24-1	TRBJ2-3	ATSDYRGSITDTQY
TRBV12-3/TRBV12-4	TRBJ2-1	ASRLAGHNEQF
TRBV24-1	TRBJ1-5	ATSDSGKLGNQPQH
TRBV11-2	TRBJ1-1	ASIQGGTTALNTEAF
TRBV5-5	TRBJ1-1	ASSLDRVRTEAF
TRBV4-2	TRBJ2-7	ASSQPKRGDSYEQY
TRBV20-1	TRBJ2-5	SATGLAGVGETQY
TRBV6-5	TRBJ2-3	ASSYALKSDTQY
TRBV7-9	TRBJ2-3	ASSSIRFGTSGSREDTQY
TRBV6-5	TRBJ1-3	ASSQGLSGNTIY
TRBV20-1	TRBJ2-7	SARHPRGSSYEQY
TRBV7-9	TRBJ2-3	ASSVLTSGSPATDTQY
TRBV7-9	TRBJ2-6	ASSVPNSGRSGANVLT
TRBV3-1	TRBJ2-1	ASSHPGTSPEQF
TRBV7-2	TRBJ1-6	ASSWTTKRALH
TRBV12-3/TRBV12-4	TRBJ1-5	ASSFKGSQH
TRBV13	TRBJ1-1	ASSLGRYEAF
TRBV29-1	TRBJ1-1	SVEEHKRGGEAF